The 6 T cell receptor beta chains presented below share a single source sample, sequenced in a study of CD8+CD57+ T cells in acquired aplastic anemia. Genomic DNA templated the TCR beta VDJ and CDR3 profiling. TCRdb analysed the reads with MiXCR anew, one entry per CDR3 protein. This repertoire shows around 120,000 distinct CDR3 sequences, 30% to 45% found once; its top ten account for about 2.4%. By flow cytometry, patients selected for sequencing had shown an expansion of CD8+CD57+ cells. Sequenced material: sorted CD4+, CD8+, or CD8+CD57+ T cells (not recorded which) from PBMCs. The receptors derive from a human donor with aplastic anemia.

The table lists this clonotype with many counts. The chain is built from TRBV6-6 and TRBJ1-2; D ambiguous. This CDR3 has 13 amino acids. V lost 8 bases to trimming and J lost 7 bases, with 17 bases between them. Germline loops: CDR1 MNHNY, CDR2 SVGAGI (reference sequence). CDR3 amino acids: CASLPGLGSGYTF. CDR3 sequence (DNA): TGTGCCAGCCTCCCGGGATTGGGGTCTGGCTACACCTTC.

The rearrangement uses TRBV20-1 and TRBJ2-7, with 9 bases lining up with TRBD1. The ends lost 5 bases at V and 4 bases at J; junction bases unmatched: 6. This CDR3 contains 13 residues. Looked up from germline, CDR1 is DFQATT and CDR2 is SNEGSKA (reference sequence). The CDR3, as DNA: TGCAGTGCTGAAACAGGGGGCTCTTACGAGCAGTACTTC. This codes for CSAETGGSYEQYF.

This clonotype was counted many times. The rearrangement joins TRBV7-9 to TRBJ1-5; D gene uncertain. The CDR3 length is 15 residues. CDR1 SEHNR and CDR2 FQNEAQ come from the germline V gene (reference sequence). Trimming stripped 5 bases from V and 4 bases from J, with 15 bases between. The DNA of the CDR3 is TGTGCCAGCAGCGCCGGGGAGAGGGAAAATCAGCCCCAGCATTTT. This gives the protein CASSAGERENQPQHF.

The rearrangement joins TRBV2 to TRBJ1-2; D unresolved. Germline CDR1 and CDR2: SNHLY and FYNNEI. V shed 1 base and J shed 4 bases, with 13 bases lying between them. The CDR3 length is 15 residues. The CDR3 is CASSEEPDPSYGYTF. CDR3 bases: TGTGCCAGCAGTGAAGAGCCAGACCCCAGCTATGGCTACACCTTC.

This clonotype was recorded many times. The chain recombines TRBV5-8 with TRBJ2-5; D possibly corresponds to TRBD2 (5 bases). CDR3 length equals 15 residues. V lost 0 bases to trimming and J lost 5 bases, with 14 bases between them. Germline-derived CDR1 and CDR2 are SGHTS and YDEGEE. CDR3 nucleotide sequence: TGTGCCAGCAGCTTGGTGGGCAGGCCGGGGGAGACCCAGTACTTC. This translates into CASSLVGRPGETQYF.

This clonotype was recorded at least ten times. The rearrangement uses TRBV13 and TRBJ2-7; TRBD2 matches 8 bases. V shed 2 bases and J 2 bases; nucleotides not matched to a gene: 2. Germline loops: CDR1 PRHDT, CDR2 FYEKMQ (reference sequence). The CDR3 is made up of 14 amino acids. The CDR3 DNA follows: TGTGCCAGCAGCTTATACGGGGGGGCCTACGAGCAGTACTTC. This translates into CASSLYGGAYEQYF.